This TCR beta chain originates from a study of T-cell reconstitution after alpha-beta-depleted transplantation in children. With 6 bases removed from V and 9 bases from J, the gap between germline ends came to 21 bases. The CDR3 extends over 15 amino acids. Preparing the TCRbeta library involved the use of unique molecular identifiers. TCRdb re-derived calls from the PCR reads in MiXCR, one entry per CDR3 protein. The table records hundreds of thousands of distinct CDR3 sequences, 9.9% of them present only once. This clonotype has just a few counts. This receptor was identified in a human donor who donated a stem cell graft to a child with SCID. The sample in question was PBMCs from the stem cell graft donor, obtained from the stem cell graft. V usage is TRBV12-3 or TRBV12-4 and J usage is TRBJ2-1; either TRBD1 or TRBD2 may supply D (5 bases each). The CDR3 loop is CASRPGTIFTSEQFF. In DNA form, the CDR3 reads TGTGCCAGCAGGCCCGGGACCATCTTTACAAGTGAGCAGTTCTTC.